Shown below are 32 T cell receptor beta chains from a single sample sequenced in a study of tumor-infiltrating lymphocytes in localized non-small cell lung cancer. The table came from immunoSEQ multiplex PCR; TCRdb's copy has only in-frame clones and leaves some out. There are 25,000 or so clones in the sample; approximately 70% occur only once, and 6% to 6.5% lies in the top ten. The sample was lung tumor tissue. The receptors were gathered from a human donor with non-small cell lung cancer.

This clone was seen a few times. The V and J genes are TRBV10-3 and TRBJ2-3, with D perhaps matching TRBD2 (6 bases). The V end was cut by 3 bases, the J end by 0 bases, with 10 bases between. The CDR3 loop spans 15 amino acids. Germline V gene data show CDR1 as ENHRY and CDR2 as SYGVKD. DNA of the CDR3: TGTGCCATCAGTGATGGTAGCGGCAGCACAGATACGCAGTATTTT. Translating gives CAISDGSGSTDTQYF.

The chain carries TRBV13 and TRBJ1-3; D is ambiguous. Germline values: CDR1 PRHDT, CDR2 FYEKMQ (reference sequence). This CDR3 region has 16 residues. Trimming took off 3 bases at V and 0 bases at J, with 12 bases between the two ends. CDR3 region: CASSFSALRSGNTIYF. CDR3 coding DNA: TGTGCCAGCAGCTTCTCGGCACTTCGCTCTGGAAACACCATATATTTT.

This clone has only a few counts. This chain connects TRBV18 to TRBJ1-2, with 12 bases that match TRBD1. The CDR3 consists of 18 residues. The V and J ends lost 4 bases and 8 bases, in that order; junction bases with no gene match: 17. CDR1 KGHSH and CDR2 LQKENI come from the germline V gene. In DNA form, the CDR3 reads TGTGCCAGCTCACGAGACGGGACAGGGGGCTCCCACGTGCAGGGCTACACCTTC. This sequence encodes CASSRDGTGGSHVQGYTF.

This chain joins TRBV5-1 and TRBJ2-1; D may be TRBD1 (6 bases). CDR1 is SGHRS and CDR2 is YFSETQ in the germline V gene. The CDR3 runs to 12 residues. V gave up 0 bases and J gave up 15 bases, with 13 bases separating them. This chain's CDR3 is CASSLDRQGWFF. DNA of the CDR3: TGCGCCAGCAGCTTGGATCGGCAGGGGTGGTTCTTC.

This chain joins TRBV6-5 and TRBJ1-1, with 9 bases identical to TRBD1. CDR1 and CDR2 (germline): MNHEY, SVGAGI. The trim removed 0 bases at V and 5 bases at J, leaving 4 bases unmatched. CDR3 length: 15 residues. The CDR3 DNA sequence: TGTGCCAGCAGTTACTCATACAGGGGGCATACTGAAGCTTTCTTT. Its translation is CASSYSYRGHTEAFF.

V and J are TRBV10-3 and TRBJ1-2; the D gene is possibly TRBD1 (6 bases). Germline-derived CDR1 and CDR2 are ENHRY and SYGVKD. With 2 bases removed from V and 10 bases from J, the gap between germline ends came to 11 bases. The CDR3 loop spans 12 amino acids. The CDR3 sequence is CAISEGTTDYTF. The CDR3 DNA sequence: TGTGCCATCAGTGAGGGGACAACGGACTACACCTTC.

V usage is TRBV9 and J usage is TRBJ2-3; D remains ambiguous. This CDR3 is 13 amino acids long. From germline, CDR1 is SGDLS and CDR2 YYNGEE. Trimming removed 0 bases from V and 4 bases from J, with 6 bases in between. CDR3 nucleotide sequence: TGTGCCAGCAGCGTAGGCAGCGCAGATACGCAGTATTTT. Its translation: CASSVGSADTQYF.

The J gene is TRBJ1-1, the V gene TRBV4-3, with D perhaps matching TRBD1 (6 bases). There are 15 residues in the CDR3. Germline-derived CDR1 and CDR2 are LGHNA and YSLEER. V lost 2 bases to trimming and J lost 0 bases, with 10 bases between them. For the CDR3, the DNA is TGCGCCAGCAGCCAAAGGGGGGGCATGAACACTGAAGCTTTCTTT. It codes for CASSQRGGMNTEAFF.

The J gene is TRBJ1-1, the V gene TRBV6-5, with D hard to call. CDR1 and CDR2 from the germline V gene are MNHEY and SVGAGI. The CDR3 sequence is 14 residues long. V shed 0 bases and J shed 5 bases, with 10 bases lying between them. Written as DNA, the CDR3 is TGTGCCAGCAGTTACTCGATTACAAAAACTGAAGCTTTCTTT. Protein sequence: CASSYSITKTEAFF.

The V call is TRBV5-8, the J call TRBJ1-1, with 8 bases matching TRBD1. The CDR3 extends over 12 amino acids. V lost 5 bases, J lost 8 bases, and 5 bases stayed unmatched. CDR1 and CDR2 (germline): SGHTS, YDEGEE. The CDR3 region is CASRSRGREAFF. In DNA form, the CDR3 reads TGTGCCAGCAGATCCAGGGGGCGGGAAGCTTTCTTT.

The J gene is TRBJ2-7, the V gene TRBV7-6; 11 nucleotides align to TRBD2. CDR1 is SGHVS, CDR2 FNYEAQ, per germline. Unmatched junction bases numbered 7, after V lost 5 bases and J lost 4 bases. The CDR3 length is 15 residues. The CDR3 region has the DNA TGTGCCAGCAGCCTTGCTAGCGGGGGGATGTACGAGCAGTACTTC. Translated: CASSLASGGMYEQYF.

The CDR3 sequence is CASSQELQGTEAFF. DNA for the CDR3: TGCGCCAGCAGCCAAGAGCTACAGGGCACTGAAGCTTTCTTT. The chain is built from TRBV4-3 and TRBJ1-1; D may be TRBD1 (6 bases). Germline V gene lookup returns CDR1 LGHNA and CDR2 YSLEER. This CDR3 comprises 14 residues. Trimming removed 0 bases at V and 4 bases at J, with 9 bases between.

This chain connects TRBV4-3 to TRBJ2-4; 9 nucleotides agree with TRBD2. Losses at the gene ends were 5 bases for V and 1 base for J; bases not matched to a gene: 3. Germline V gene data show CDR1 as LGHNA and CDR2 as YSLEER. The CDR3 consists of 15 residues. The CDR3: CASSSSGGAKNIQYF. The CDR3 region has the DNA TGCGCCAGCAGCTCAAGCGGGGGGGCCAAAAACATTCAGTACTTC.

This chain joins TRBV5-1 and TRBJ2-1; 9 bases align to TRBD1. Germline-derived CDR1 and CDR2 are SGHRS and YFSETQ. This CDR3 contains 15 residues. The ends lost 7 bases at V and 5 bases at J; junction bases unmatched: 10. DNA for the CDR3: TGCGCCAGCTTGGCTCCGGGACAGGGACACAATGAGCAGTTCTTC. This translates into CASLAPGQGHNEQFF. Full variable domain (remainder filled in from reference TRBV5-1 and TRBJ2-1): KAGVTQTPRYLIKTRGQQVTLSCSPISGHRSVSWYQQTPGQGLQFLFEYFSETQRNKGNFPGRFSGRQFSNSRSEMNVSTLELGDSALYLCASLAPGQGHNEQFFGPGTRLTVL.

V usage is TRBV4-3 and J usage is TRBJ1-1, with D possibly matching TRBD1 (6 bases). The germline gives CDR1 LGHNA, CDR2 YSLEER. The CDR3 covers 17 residues. V lost 5 bases and J 2 bases, leaving 21 bases between the germline ends. Here the CDR3 DNA reads TGCGCCAGCAGCTACGGACAGAGTAATCCCCCTAACACTGAAGCTTTCTTT. As protein: CASSYGQSNPPNTEAFF.

In DNA, the CDR3 is TGTGCCAGCACCCCCAGGGAGACAGGGGCTAGGAATGAGCAGTTCTTC. It codes for CASTPRETGARNEQFF. The chain uses TRBV7-2 and TRBJ2-1, with TRBD1 matching 8 bases. Germline V gene lookup returns CDR1 SGHTA and CDR2 FQGNSA. After removal of 7 bases from V and 7 bases from J, the junction contained 15 bases not matched to a gene. This CDR3 has 16 residues.

This rearrangement joins TRBV7-2 to TRBJ1-2, with 8 bases that match TRBD1. The length of the CDR3 is 15 residues. The trim removed 1 base at V and 5 bases at J, leaving 6 bases unmatched. CDR1 and CDR2 from the germline V gene are SGHTA and FQGNSA. For the CDR3, the DNA is TGTGCCAGCAGCTTAGACCCGGACAGGGCGTATGGCTACACCTTC. It yields the protein CASSLDPDRAYGYTF.

This clone was seen more than once but under ten times. The chain uses TRBV7-8 and TRBJ1-3; D is unresolved. This CDR3 spans 13 amino acids. Per the germline V gene, CDR1 is SGHVS and CDR2 is FQNEAQ. V lost 5 bases, J lost 8 bases, and 13 bases lay in between. The CDR3 DNA follows: TGTGCCAGCAGCGTTGGAAAGTTCGACACCATATATTTT. Amino acid sequence: CASSVGKFDTIYF.

This clone was picked up a small number of times. The V gene is TRBV5-4, the J gene TRBJ1-1; a possible D gene is TRBD1 (5 bases). The V end lost 3 bases, the J end lost 0 bases, and 9 bases lay between the germline ends. The CDR3 length is 14 residues. Germline assignment: CDR1 SGHNT and CDR2 YYREEE (reference sequence). CDR3 nucleotide sequence: TGTGCCAGCAGCTCGACAGCGGTGAACACTGAAGCTTTCTTT. This codes for CASSSTAVNTEAFF.

The chain combines TRBV5-4 with TRBJ1-4, with D perhaps matching TRBD1 (5 bases). CDR1 is SGHNT and CDR2 is YYREEE in the germline V gene (reference sequence). Trimming removed 4 bases at V and 8 bases at J, with 12 bases between. This CDR3 has 13 residues. The CDR3 loop is CASSRAPGEKLFF. CDR3 in DNA: TGTGCCAGCAGCCGGGCTCCAGGGGAAAAACTGTTTTTT. Full variable domain (missing parts from reference TRBV5-4 and TRBJ1-4): ETGVTQSPTHLIKTRGQQVTLRCSSQSGHNTVSWYQQALGQGPQFIFQYYREEENGRGNFPPRFSGLQFPNYSSELNVNALELDDSALYLCASSRAPGEKLFFGSGTQLSVL.

The chain combines TRBV9 with TRBJ2-1, with a possible D match to TRBD2 (5 bases). Trimming removed 0 bases from V and 6 bases from J, with 16 bases in between. From germline, CDR1 is SGDLS and CDR2 YYNGEE. CDR3 length: 16 amino acids. CDR3 residues: CASSVVGSSPRNEQFF. CDR3 in DNA: TGTGCCAGCAGCGTAGTAGGGTCTAGCCCTCGCAATGAGCAGTTCTTC.

V usage is TRBV6-1 and J usage is TRBJ1-3; D not certain. Between the trimmed V and J ends, which lost 0 bases and 0 bases, there was a span of 6 bases. CDR1 is MNHNS and CDR2 is SASEGT in the germline V gene. CDR3 size: 15 residues. The CDR3 nucleotides are TGTGCCAGCAGTGAAGCTTACAACTCTGGAAACACCATATATTTT. It specifies CASSEAYNSGNTIYF.

This chain uses TRBV7-2 with TRBJ1-5; D is ambiguous. CDR1 SGHTA and CDR2 FQGNSA come from the germline V gene. Trimming stripped 5 bases from V and 3 bases from J, with 17 bases between. The CDR3 consists of 16 residues. DNA for the CDR3: TGTGCCAGCAGCCTAACGGGCCTTAGGGACAATCAGCCCCAGCATTTT. This gives the protein CASSLTGLRDNQPQHF.

The chain links TRBV7-9 to TRBJ2-7, with 12 bases fitting TRBD2. Trimming removed 5 bases from V and 7 bases from J; junction bases left unmatched: 18. CDR3 length: 18 amino acids. From germline, CDR1 is SEHNR and CDR2 FQNEAQ (reference sequence). As DNA, the CDR3 is TGTGCCAGCAGCAACCCAAGGGGGACTAGCGGGTCTCGGGGGGAGCAGTACTTC. Amino acids: CASSNPRGTSGSRGEQYF.

V is TRBV14 and J is TRBJ1-2; D not resolved. Trimming took 4 bases from V and 8 from J, leaving 11 bases between them. Germline CDR1 reads SGHDN; CDR2 reads FVKESK. The CDR3 consists of 12 residues. As DNA, the CDR3 is TGTGCCAGCAGCCTATTCCTTGGCGGCTACACCTTC. It yields the protein CASSLFLGGYTF.

This chain connects TRBV5-4 to TRBJ2-5; TRBD1 matches at 10 bases. The germline V gene encodes CDR1 SGHNT and CDR2 YYREEE (reference sequence). Trimming took 3 bases from V and 5 from J; bases not matched to a gene: 1. The CDR3 extends over 13 amino acids. The CDR3 sequence is CASSSDRGETQYF. The CDR3 coding sequence is TGTGCCAGCAGCTCGGACAGGGGGGAGACCCAGTACTTC.

J is TRBJ1-5 and V is TRBV7-2, with D hard to call. Trimming took off 5 bases at V and 2 bases at J, with 7 bases between the two ends. Germline CDR1 reads SGHTA; CDR2 reads FQGNSA. The CDR3 is made up of 13 amino acids. CDR3 amino acids: CASSRQRNQPQHF. The DNA for the CDR3 is TGTGCCAGCAGCAGACAACGCAATCAGCCCCAGCATTTT.

This clone has only a few counts. The chain recombines TRBV21-1 with TRBJ1-5; the table's TRBD1 call for D was not verified on the DNA. TRBV21-1 is a pseudogene locus. This CDR3 contains 16 residues. CDR3 bases: TGTGCCAGCAGCAGGCCCCCAGGGAATAGCAATCAGCCCCAGCATTTT. Translated, it gives CASSRPPGNSNQPQHF.

V and J are TRBV4-3 and TRBJ1-2; D uncertain. CDR3 length: 15 residues. Trimming cost V 4 bases and J 4 bases, with 16 bases left between them. Germline lookup yields CDR1 LGHNA and CDR2 YSLEER. CDR3 amino acids: CASSPETISSYGYTF. CDR3 DNA: TGCGCCAGCAGCCCAGAGACCATTTCATCCTATGGCTACACCTTC.

The gene calls are TRBV29-1 and TRBJ1-3, with 9 bases lining up with TRBD1. Per germline, CDR1 SQVTM and CDR2 ANQGSEA. Losses at the gene ends were 4 bases for V and 0 bases for J; bases not matched to a gene: 7. The CDR3 extends over 16 amino acids. The CDR3 protein is CSVAGQGRSSGNTIYF. The CDR3 DNA reads TGCAGCGTTGCGGGACAGGGCCGGAGCTCTGGAAACACCATATATTTT.

Only a few counts were recorded for this clone. The V and J genes are TRBV6-5 and TRBJ1-6, with no clear D. Deletions cut 0 bases from V and 9 bases from J, with 12 bases between. CDR3 length equals 15 residues. Germline CDR1 is MNHEY and CDR2 is SVGAGI. CDR3 nucleotides: TGTGCCAGCAGTTACTCGGGGTCGAAGGGTTCACCCCTCCACTTT. This translates into CASSYSGSKGSPLHF.

This clone was seen a handful of times. The V call is TRBV28, the J call TRBJ1-2; D call uncertain. CDR3 length: 12 amino acids. Per germline, CDR1 MDHEN and CDR2 SYDVKM. Trimming took 6 bases from V and 4 from J, leaving 9 bases between them. CDR3 in amino acids: CASSLMSYGYTF. The CDR3 DNA follows: TGTGCCAGCAGCCTCATGAGCTATGGCTACACCTTC.